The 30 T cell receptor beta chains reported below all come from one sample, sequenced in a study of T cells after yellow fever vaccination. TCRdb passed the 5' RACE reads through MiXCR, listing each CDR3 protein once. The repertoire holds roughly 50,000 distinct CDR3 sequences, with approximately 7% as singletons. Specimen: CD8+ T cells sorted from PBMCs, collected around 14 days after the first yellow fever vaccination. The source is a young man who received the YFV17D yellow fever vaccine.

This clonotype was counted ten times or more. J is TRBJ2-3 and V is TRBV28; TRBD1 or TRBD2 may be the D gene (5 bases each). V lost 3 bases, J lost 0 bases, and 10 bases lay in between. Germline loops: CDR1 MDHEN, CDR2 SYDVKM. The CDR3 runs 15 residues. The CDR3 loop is CASSFVGASTDTQYF. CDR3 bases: TGTGCCAGCAGTTTCGTCGGGGCTAGCACAGATACGCAGTATTTT.

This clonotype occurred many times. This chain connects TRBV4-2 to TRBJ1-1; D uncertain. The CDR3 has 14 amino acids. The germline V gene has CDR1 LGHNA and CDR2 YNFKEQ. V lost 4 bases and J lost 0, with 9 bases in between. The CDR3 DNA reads TGTGCCAGCAGCCCGGTGGGGATGAACACTGAAGCTTTCTTT. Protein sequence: CASSPVGMNTEAFF.

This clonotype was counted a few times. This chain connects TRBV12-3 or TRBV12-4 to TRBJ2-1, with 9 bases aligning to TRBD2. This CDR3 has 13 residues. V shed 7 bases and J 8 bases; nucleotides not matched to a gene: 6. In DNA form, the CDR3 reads TGTGCCAGCAACGGCGGGGGGGCCTATGAGCAGTTCTTC. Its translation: CASNGGGAYEQFF.

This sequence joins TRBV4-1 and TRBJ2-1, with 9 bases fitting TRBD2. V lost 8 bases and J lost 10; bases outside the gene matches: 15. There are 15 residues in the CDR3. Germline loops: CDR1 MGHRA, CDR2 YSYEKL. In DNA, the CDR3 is TGCGCCAGCGGATGGCCTAGCGGGGCTTTAAGCGAGCAGTTCTTC. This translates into CASGWPSGALSEQFF.

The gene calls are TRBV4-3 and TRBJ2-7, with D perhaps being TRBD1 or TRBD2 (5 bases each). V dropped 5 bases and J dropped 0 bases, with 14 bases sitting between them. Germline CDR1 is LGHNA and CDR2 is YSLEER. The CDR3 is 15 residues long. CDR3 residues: CASSRGDRNSYEQYF. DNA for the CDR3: TGCGCCAGCAGCAGGGGAGACCGCAACTCCTACGAGCAGTACTTC.

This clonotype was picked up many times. The CDR3 DNA follows: TGTGCCAGCAGTTACCCGGAAGAGACCCAGTACTTC. Its protein is CASSYPEETQYF. The rearrangement links TRBV6-6 to TRBJ2-5, with no clear D. Germline CDR1 is MNHNY and CDR2 is SVGAGI (reference sequence). Trimming cost V 2 bases and J 3 bases, with 4 bases left between them. This CDR3 region has 12 residues.

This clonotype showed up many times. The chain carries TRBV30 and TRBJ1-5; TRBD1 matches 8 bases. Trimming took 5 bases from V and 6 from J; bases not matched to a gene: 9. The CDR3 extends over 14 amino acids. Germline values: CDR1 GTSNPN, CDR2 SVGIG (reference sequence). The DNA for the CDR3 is TGTGCCTGGGAAGCAGGACAGGGAACTCAGCCCCAGCATTTT. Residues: CAWEAGQGTQPQHF.

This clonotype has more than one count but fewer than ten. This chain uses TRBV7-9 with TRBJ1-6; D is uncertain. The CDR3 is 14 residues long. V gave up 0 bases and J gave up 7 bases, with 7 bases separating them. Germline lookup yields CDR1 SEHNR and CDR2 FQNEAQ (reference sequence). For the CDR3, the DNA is TGTGCCAGCAGCTTAGCAGTGTGGAATTCACCCCTCCACTTT. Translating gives CASSLAVWNSPLHF.

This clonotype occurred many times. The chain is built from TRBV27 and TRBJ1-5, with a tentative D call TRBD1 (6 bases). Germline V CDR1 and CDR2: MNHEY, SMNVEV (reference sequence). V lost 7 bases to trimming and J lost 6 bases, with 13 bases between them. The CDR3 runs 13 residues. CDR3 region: CASTPGGGQPQHF. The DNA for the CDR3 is TGTGCCAGCACCCCGGGGGGCGGTCAGCCCCAGCATTTT.

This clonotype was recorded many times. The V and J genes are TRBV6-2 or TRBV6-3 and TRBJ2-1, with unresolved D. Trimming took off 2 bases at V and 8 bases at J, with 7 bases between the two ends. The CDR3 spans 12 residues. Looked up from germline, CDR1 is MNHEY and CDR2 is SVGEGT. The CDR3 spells CASSYTEDEQFF. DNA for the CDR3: TGTGCCAGCAGTTACACGGAAGATGAGCAGTTCTTC.

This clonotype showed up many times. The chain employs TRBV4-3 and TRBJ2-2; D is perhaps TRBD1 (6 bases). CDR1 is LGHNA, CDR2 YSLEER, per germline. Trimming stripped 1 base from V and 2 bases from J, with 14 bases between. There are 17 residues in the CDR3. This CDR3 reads CASSQGMNRENTGELFF. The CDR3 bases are TGCGCCAGCAGCCAAGGGATGAACAGGGAAAACACCGGGGAGCTGTTTTTT.

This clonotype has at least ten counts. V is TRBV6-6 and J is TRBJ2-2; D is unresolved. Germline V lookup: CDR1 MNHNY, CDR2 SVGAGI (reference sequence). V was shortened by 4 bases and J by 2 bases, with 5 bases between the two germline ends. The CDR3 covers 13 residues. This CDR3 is CASSLANTGELFF. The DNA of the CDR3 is TGTGCCAGCAGTTTAGCCAACACCGGGGAGCTGTTTTTT.

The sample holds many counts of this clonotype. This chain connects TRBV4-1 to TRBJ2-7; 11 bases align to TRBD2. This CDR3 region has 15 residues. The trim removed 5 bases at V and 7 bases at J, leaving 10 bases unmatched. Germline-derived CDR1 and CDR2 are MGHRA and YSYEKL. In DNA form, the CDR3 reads TGCGCCAGCAGCGCTAGCGGGGGGCTCTTCGGGGAGCAGTACGTC. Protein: CASSASGGLFGEQYV.

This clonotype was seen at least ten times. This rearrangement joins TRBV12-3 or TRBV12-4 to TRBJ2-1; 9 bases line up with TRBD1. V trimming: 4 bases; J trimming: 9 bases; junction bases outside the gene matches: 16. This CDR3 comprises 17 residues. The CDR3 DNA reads TGTGCCAGCAGTTCTGCGGGACAGGGCCCGGAGTCCGGTGAGCAGTTCTTC. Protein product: CASSSAGQGPESGEQFF.

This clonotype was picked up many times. CDR3 DNA: TGTGCCAGCAGCCTCAGGGGTAACAATGAGCAGTTCTTC. This codes for CASSLRGNNEQFF. This sequence joins TRBV7-2 and TRBJ2-1, with a tentative D call TRBD1 (6 bases). CDR3 length equals 13 residues. The germline V gene has CDR1 SGHTA and CDR2 FQGNSA. The V gene lost 5 bases and the J gene lost 5 bases, with 10 bases spanning the gap.

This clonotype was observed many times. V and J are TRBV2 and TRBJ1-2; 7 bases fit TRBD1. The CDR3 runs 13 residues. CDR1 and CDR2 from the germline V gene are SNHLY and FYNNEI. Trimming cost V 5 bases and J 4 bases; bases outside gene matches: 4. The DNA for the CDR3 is TGTGCCAGCAGTACAGGGGACGTCTATGGCTACACCTTC. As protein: CASSTGDVYGYTF.

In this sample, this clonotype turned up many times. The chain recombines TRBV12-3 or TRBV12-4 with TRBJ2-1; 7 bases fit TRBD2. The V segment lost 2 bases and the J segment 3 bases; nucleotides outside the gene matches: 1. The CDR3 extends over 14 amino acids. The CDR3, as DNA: TGTGCCAGCAGTTTAAGCGGGGTCTACAATGAGCAGTTCTTC. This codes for CASSLSGVYNEQFF.

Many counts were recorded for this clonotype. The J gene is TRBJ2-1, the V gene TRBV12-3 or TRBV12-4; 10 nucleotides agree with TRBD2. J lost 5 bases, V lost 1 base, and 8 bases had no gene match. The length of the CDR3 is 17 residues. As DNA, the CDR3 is TGTGCCAGCAGTTTAGAAGCGGGGGGGCCATTCAACAATGAGCAGTTCTTC. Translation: CASSLEAGGPFNNEQFF.

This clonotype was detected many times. The CDR3 region has the DNA TGTGCCAGCAGCCCCCCAGGGTTGTACAATGAGCAGTTCTTC. Translating gives CASSPPGLYNEQFF. The V gene is TRBV7-6, the J gene TRBJ2-1; D perhaps matches TRBD1 (5 bases). This CDR3 comprises 14 residues. V was pared by 5 bases and J by 4 bases, with 12 bases between. Germline CDR1 and CDR2: SGHVS and FNYEAQ.

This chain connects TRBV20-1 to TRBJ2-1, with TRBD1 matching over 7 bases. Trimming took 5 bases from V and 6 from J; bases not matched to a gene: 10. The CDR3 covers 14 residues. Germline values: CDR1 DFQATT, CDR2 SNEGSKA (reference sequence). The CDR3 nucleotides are TGCAGTGCTCCCGGACAGGTTAGGTTCAATGAGCAGTTCTTC. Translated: CSAPGQVRFNEQFF.

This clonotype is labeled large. CDR3 sequence (DNA): TGCGCCAGCAGCCAACGGGAAGTTACTGAAGCTTTCTTT. The encoded protein is CASSQREVTEAFF. The gene calls are TRBV4-1 and TRBJ1-1; no definite D call. Trimming cost V 2 bases and J 5 bases, with 9 bases left between them. Germline V gene sequence: CDR1 MGHRA, CDR2 YSYEKL. There are 13 residues in the CDR3.

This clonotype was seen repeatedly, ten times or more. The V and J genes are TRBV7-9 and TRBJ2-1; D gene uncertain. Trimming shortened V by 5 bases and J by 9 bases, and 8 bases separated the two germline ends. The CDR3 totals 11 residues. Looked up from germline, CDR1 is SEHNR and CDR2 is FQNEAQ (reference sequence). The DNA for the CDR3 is TGTGCCAGCAGCCTGATCGGTGAGCAGTTCTTC. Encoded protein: CASSLIGEQFF. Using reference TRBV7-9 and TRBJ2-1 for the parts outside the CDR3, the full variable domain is DTGVSQNPRHKITKRGQNVTFRCDPISEHNRLYWYRQTLGQGPEFLTYFQNEAQLEKSRLLSDRFSAERPKGSFSTLEIQRTEQGDSAMYLCASSLIGEQFFGPGTRLTVL.

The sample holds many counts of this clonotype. CDR3 nucleotide sequence: TGTGCCAGCAGAAATACAGTGAACACCGGGGAGCTGTTTTTT. Amino acid sequence: CASRNTVNTGELFF. The chain carries TRBV12-3 or TRBV12-4 and TRBJ2-2; the D is unclear. Trimming cost V 6 bases and J 1 base, with 9 bases left between them. CDR3 length: 14 amino acids.

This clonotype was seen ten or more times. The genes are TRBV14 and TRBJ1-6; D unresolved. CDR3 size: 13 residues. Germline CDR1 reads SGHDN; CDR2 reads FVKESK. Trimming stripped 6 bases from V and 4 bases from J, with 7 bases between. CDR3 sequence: CASSLLYNSPLHF. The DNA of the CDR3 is TGTGCCAGCAGTTTGCTGTATAATTCACCCCTCCACTTT.

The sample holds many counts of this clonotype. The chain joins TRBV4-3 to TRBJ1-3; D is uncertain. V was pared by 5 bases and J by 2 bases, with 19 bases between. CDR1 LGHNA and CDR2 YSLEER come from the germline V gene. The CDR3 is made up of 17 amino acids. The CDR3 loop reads CASSEAPFRVAGNTIYF. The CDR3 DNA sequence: TGCGCCAGCAGCGAAGCCCCCTTTCGAGTGGCTGGAAACACCATATATTTT.

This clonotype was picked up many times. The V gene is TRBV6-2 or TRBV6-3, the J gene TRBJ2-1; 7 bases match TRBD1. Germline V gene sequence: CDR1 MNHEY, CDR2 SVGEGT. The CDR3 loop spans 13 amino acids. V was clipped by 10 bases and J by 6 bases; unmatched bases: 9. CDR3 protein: CAIRDSLTNEQFF. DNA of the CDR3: TGTGCCATACGGGACAGTCTTACCAATGAGCAGTTCTTC.

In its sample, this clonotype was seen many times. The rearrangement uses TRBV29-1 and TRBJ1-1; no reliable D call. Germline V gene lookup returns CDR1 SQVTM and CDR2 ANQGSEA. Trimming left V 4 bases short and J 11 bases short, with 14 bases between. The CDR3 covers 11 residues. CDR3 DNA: TGCAGCGTTGTCGTACTCGGACGGGCTTTCTTT. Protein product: CSVVVLGRAFF.

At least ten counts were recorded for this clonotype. The CDR3: CASRPDSYTGELFF. CDR3 nucleotides: TGTGCCAGCAGACCCGACAGCTACACCGGGGAGCTGTTTTTT. The V call is TRBV7-9, the J call TRBJ2-2; D possibly corresponds to TRBD1 (5 bases). Germline lookup yields CDR1 SEHNR and CDR2 FQNEAQ (reference sequence). V lost 6 bases, J lost 3 bases, and 11 bases lay in between. The CDR3 has 14 amino acids. The full variable domain, with the rest looked up from reference TRBV7-9 and TRBJ2-2, is DTGVSQNPRHKITKRGQNVTFRCDPISEHNRLYWYRQTLGQGPEFLTYFQNEAQLEKSRLLSDRFSAERPKGSFSTLEIQRTEQGDSAMYLCASRPDSYTGELFFGEGSRLTVL.

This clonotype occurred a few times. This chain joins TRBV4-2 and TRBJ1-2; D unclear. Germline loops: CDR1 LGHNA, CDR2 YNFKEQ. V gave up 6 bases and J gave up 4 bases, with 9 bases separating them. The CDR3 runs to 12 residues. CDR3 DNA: TGTGCCAGCAGTGTCGGAATCTATGGCTACACCTTC. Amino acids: CASSVGIYGYTF.

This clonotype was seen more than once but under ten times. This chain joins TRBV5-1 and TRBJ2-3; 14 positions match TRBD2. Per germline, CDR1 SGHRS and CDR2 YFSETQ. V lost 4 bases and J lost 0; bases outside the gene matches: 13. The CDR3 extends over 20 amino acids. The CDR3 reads CASSPGLAGVSSTSTDTQYF. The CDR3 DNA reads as TGCGCCAGCAGCCCGGGACTAGCGGGGGTCTCTTCAACTAGCACAGATACGCAGTATTTT.